These 30 T cell receptor beta chains originate from one sample sequenced in a study of early T cells in non-severe SARS-CoV-2 infection. MiXCR, applied by TCRdb to the 5' RACE reads, yields one record per CDR3 protein. The sample contains 55,000 to 80,000 distinct CDR3 sequences, around 13% of which appear only once. The specimen comprised whole blood, sampled at baseline. The source is an adult who was a healthcare worker with PCR-confirmed SARS-CoV-2 infection or an uninfected control (not recorded which).

The chain uses TRBV7-9 and TRBJ2-1, with TRBD1 matching 9 bases. The CDR3 runs to 18 residues. V shed 1 base and J 5 bases; nucleotides not matched to a gene: 12. In germline, CDR1 is SEHNR, CDR2 FQNEAQ (reference sequence). This CDR3 reads CASSLGGGPGTGHNEQFF. For the CDR3, the DNA is TGTGCCAGCAGCTTAGGAGGGGGCCCCGGGACAGGGCACAATGAGCAGTTCTTC.

The chain combines TRBV20-1 with TRBJ2-5; no definite D call. CDR1 DFQATT and CDR2 SNEGSKA come from the germline V gene (reference sequence). The CDR3 loop spans 14 amino acids. V lost 6 bases and J lost 4, with 18 bases in between. The CDR3 spells CSAAPRVQRETQYF. In DNA, the CDR3 is TGCAGTGCCGCACCCCGGGTTCAGCGAGAGACCCAGTACTTC.

The chain uses TRBV7-2 and TRBJ2-1; D is perhaps TRBD1 (7 bases). This CDR3 contains 17 residues. Germline lookup yields CDR1 SGHTA and CDR2 FQGNSA. V shed 1 base and J shed 5 bases, with 18 bases lying between them. The CDR3 loop is CASSLGTGSGLHNEQFF. The DNA of the CDR3 is TGTGCCAGCAGCTTAGGGACAGGTAGCGGACTTCACAATGAGCAGTTCTTC.

This clonotype was seen many times. A junction end diverges from the germline sequence, so it may reflect a read error. The V and J genes are TRBV29-1 and TRBJ2-1, with D tentatively TRBD2 (6 bases). Germline CDR1 is SQVTM and CDR2 is ANQGSEA. The CDR3 consists of 12 residues. The CDR3 DNA is TGCAGCGTTGATTGGGGACGGGGACTTATGATCTTC. The encoded protein is CSVDWGRGLMIF.

The chain uses TRBV20-1 and TRBJ1-1; D remains ambiguous. The CDR3 spans 14 residues. The germline V and J ends were trimmed by 3 bases and 6 bases, with 17 bases remaining between them. Germline CDR1 reads DFQATT; CDR2 reads SNEGSKA (reference sequence). The CDR3 bases are TGCAGTGCTAGTGAACGGATCCTGTGGTCTGAAGCTTTCTTT. This gives the protein CSASERILWSEAFF.

This clonotype was counted only a few times. The chain joins TRBV11-2 to TRBJ2-2, with TRBD1 as a possible D gene (6 bases). This CDR3 spans 15 amino acids. V was cut by 6 bases and J by 10 bases, with 21 bases left in between. Germline lookup yields CDR1 SGHAT and CDR2 FQNNGV. The CDR3 is CASRVQGIGMEELFF. Here the CDR3 DNA reads TGTGCCAGCAGAGTACAGGGAATCGGTATGGAGGAGCTGTTTTTT.

Notes on this clonotype: Mismatch with germline at one junction end may stem from a read error. The J gene is TRBJ1-1, the V gene TRBV5-1; D is possibly TRBD1 (6 bases). The V gene's germline CDR1 is SGHRS and CDR2 YFSETQ. The CDR3 spans 14 residues. Here the CDR3 reads CASSLVQGSTEAFF. The CDR3 DNA reads TGCGCGAGCAGCTTGGTTCAGGGGAGCACTGAAGCTTTCTTT.

This clonotype has more than one count but fewer than ten. This sequence joins TRBV27 and TRBJ2-7; the D gene is possibly TRBD2 (5 bases). Germline V gives CDR1 MNHEY, CDR2 SMNVEV (reference sequence). The germline V and J ends were trimmed by 5 bases and 6 bases, with 8 bases remaining between them. This CDR3 is built from 11 residues. Here the CDR3 DNA reads TGTGCCAGCAGTGAGGGTTTCGAGCAGTACTTC. It yields the protein CASSEGFEQYF.

This clonotype was recorded at least ten times. The chain combines TRBV25-1 with TRBJ2-7, with a possible D match to TRBD2 (7 bases). CDR1 and CDR2 (germline): MGHDK, SYGVNS. Trimming removed 2 bases at V and 7 bases at J, with 18 bases between. The CDR3 contains 15 residues. CDR3 sequence reads: CASSETGGLPGEQYF. CDR3 in DNA: TGTGCCAGCAGTGAAACGGGGGGCCTACCTGGGGAGCAGTACTTC.

A few counts support this clonotype. The rearrangement uses TRBV29-1 and TRBJ2-7; 10 positions agree with TRBD1. This CDR3 spans 17 amino acids. Germline V gives CDR1 SQVTM, CDR2 ANQGSEA. V shed 3 bases, J shed 0 bases, and the junction held 11 bases outside the gene matches. The CDR3 here is CSVEAGTGVFSSYEQYF. The CDR3 bases are TGCAGCGTTGAGGCCGGGACAGGGGTATTTAGCTCCTACGAGCAGTACTTC.

This clonotype was seen repeatedly, ten times or more. This rearrangement joins TRBV2 to TRBJ2-5; 7 nucleotides match TRBD1. This CDR3 comprises 15 residues. CDR1 SNHLY and CDR2 FYNNEI come from the germline V gene. V lost 2 bases to trimming and J lost 2 bases; unmatched junction nucleotides: 5. The CDR3 loop reads CASSEMGQLQETQYF. The CDR3 nucleotides are TGTGCCAGCAGTGAAATGGGACAGCTTCAAGAGACCCAGTACTTC.

The V and J genes are TRBV21-1 and TRBJ2-3; the D call TRBD2 from the table was never checked on the DNA. TRBV21-1 is noted as a pseudogene. The CDR3 has 18 residues. The CDR3 here is CASSIRAGGPFRPNTQYF. CDR3 DNA sequence: TGTGCCAGCAGCATAAGGGCGGGAGGGCCGTTCCGCCCAAATACGCAGTATTTT.

This clonotype was seen more than once but under ten times. The genes are TRBV5-6 and TRBJ1-2, with D maybe TRBD1 (5 bases). V was pared by 4 bases and J by 2 bases, with 9 bases between. Germline V gene data show CDR1 as SGHDT and CDR2 as YYEEEE. The CDR3 spans 13 residues. The CDR3 nucleotides are TGTGCCAGCAGCCGACAGCTCAACTATGGCTACACCTTC. As protein: CASSRQLNYGYTF.

This clonotype appeared many times. The chain's CDR3 is CASSPPGLAGFEQYF. CDR3 nucleotide sequence: TGTGCCAGCAGCCCGCCGGGACTAGCGGGATTCGAGCAGTACTTC. This chain connects TRBV11-2 to TRBJ2-7, with 13 bases lining up with TRBD2. V was clipped by 5 bases and J by 6 bases; unmatched bases: 7. The germline V gene has CDR1 SGHAT and CDR2 FQNNGV. This CDR3 region has 15 residues.

This clonotype has at least ten counts. The chain joins TRBV2 to TRBJ2-1; TRBD2 agrees at 15 bases. After removal of 6 bases from V and 4 bases from J, the junction contained 10 bases not matched to a gene. This CDR3 spans 18 amino acids. Per germline, CDR1 SNHLY and CDR2 FYNNEI. The CDR3 loop is CASSGRTSGRAGYNEQFF. The DNA for the CDR3 is TGTGCCAGCAGCGGACGGACTAGCGGGAGGGCGGGGTACAATGAGCAGTTCTTC. Full variable domain (missing parts from reference TRBV2 and TRBJ2-1): EPEVTQTPSHQVTQMGQEVILRCVPISNHLYFYWYRQILGQKVEFLVSFYNNEISEKSEIFDDQFSVERPDGSNFTLKIRSTKLEDSAMYFCASSGRTSGRAGYNEQFFGPGTRLTVL.

This clonotype was seen only a few times. The rearrangement joins TRBV7-6 to TRBJ1-3; D is undetermined. The CDR3 is 15 amino acids. Germline CDR1 SGHVS, CDR2 FNYEAQ. The V and J ends lost 1 base and 0 bases respectively, with 7 bases between them. CDR3 in DNA: TGTGCCAGCAGCTTAGGGCGGATCTCTGGAAACACCATATATTTT. Amino acid sequence: CASSLGRISGNTIYF.

The chain recombines TRBV4-2 with TRBJ1-3, with a tentative D call TRBD1 (5 bases). CDR1 and CDR2 from the germline V gene are LGHNA and YNFKEQ. CDR3 length: 19 residues. Trimming took 1 base from V and 0 from J, leaving 19 bases between them. The CDR3 protein is CASSQARGENPYSGNTIYF. In DNA, the CDR3 is TGTGCCAGCAGCCAAGCCCGGGGGGAGAACCCCTACTCTGGAAACACCATATATTTT.

This clonotype has a count of ten or more. The chain has TRBV27 and TRBJ2-1; 7 nucleotides agree with TRBD2. V was pared by 2 bases and J by 2 bases, with 15 bases of the junction left unmatched. Germline assignment: CDR1 MNHEY and CDR2 SMNVEV (reference sequence). The CDR3 covers 19 residues. In DNA, the CDR3 is TGTGCCAGCAGTTTAAGGTTTCCTAGCGGAACCGTTACCTACAATGAGCAGTTCTTC. Translation: CASSLRFPSGTVTYNEQFF.

In this sample, this clonotype turned up many times. This chain connects TRBV18 to TRBJ1-6, with D tentatively TRBD1 (5 bases). Per the germline V gene, CDR1 is KGHSH and CDR2 is LQKENI. CDR3 length equals 13 residues. Trimming took 3 bases from V and 10 from J, leaving 10 bases between them. This chain's CDR3 is CASSPGGISPLHF. CDR3 DNA sequence: TGTGCCAGCTCACCGGGGGGAATCTCACCCCTCCACTTT. The full variable domain, rest sourced from reference TRBV18 and TRBJ1-6, is NAGVMQNPRHLVRRRGQEARLRCSPMKGHSHVYWYRQLPEEGLKFMVYLQKENIIDESGMPKERFSAEFPKEGPSILRIQQVVRGDSAAYFCASSPGGISPLHFGNGTRLTVT.

This CDR3 reads CASSLSIASGADTQYF. DNA for the CDR3: TGTGCCAGCAGCTTATCTATTGCCTCAGGGGCAGATACGCAGTATTTT. J is TRBJ2-3 and V is TRBV11-3; possible D gene TRBD1, 6 bases. The germline gives CDR1 SGHNT, CDR2 YENEEA. This CDR3 is 16 amino acids long. Trimming removed 2 bases at V and 4 bases at J, with 16 bases between.

This clonotype was detected ten times or more. V is TRBV20-1 and J is TRBJ2-3, with D possibly matching TRBD2 (6 bases). The CDR3 has 13 residues. Germline loops: CDR1 DFQATT, CDR2 SNEGSKA (reference sequence). Trimming shortened V by 7 bases and J by 0 bases, and 11 bases separated the two germline ends. CDR3 in DNA: TGCAGTGTTGTAGCGGCTAGCACAGATACGCAGTATTTT. As protein: CSVVAASTDTQYF.

This clonotype was counted between two and nine times. CDR3 coding DNA: TGCGCCAGCAGCTCCTCCGGGACAGGGGGCGACGAGCAGTACTTC. Translation gives CASSSSGTGGDEQYF. This rearrangement joins TRBV5-1 to TRBJ2-7; TRBD1 agrees at 12 bases. This CDR3 region has 15 residues. Germline CDR1 SGHRS, CDR2 YFSETQ. Trimming removed 3 bases from V and 5 bases from J; junction bases left unmatched: 6. The full variable domain, its missing parts supplied by reference TRBV5-1 and TRBJ2-7, is KAGVTQTPRYLIKTRGQQVTLSCSPISGHRSVSWYQQTPGQGLQFLFEYFSETQRNKGNFPGRFSGRQFSNSRSEMNVSTLELGDSALYLCASSSSGTGGDEQYFGPGTRLTVT.

This clonotype showed up just a few times. The chain employs TRBV5-1 and TRBJ2-7; D is uncertain. There are 15 residues in the CDR3. Trimming pared 4 bases from V and 4 bases from J, leaving 18 bases between. Germline loops: CDR1 SGHRS, CDR2 YFSETQ. The CDR3 protein is CASSPGREVRYEQYF. CDR3 DNA sequence: TGCGCCAGCAGCCCTGGCAGAGAGGTCAGGTACGAGCAGTACTTC.

The rearrangement uses TRBV5-1 and TRBJ1-4; 7 bases align to TRBD1. The CDR3 totals 13 residues. Germline loops: CDR1 SGHRS, CDR2 YFSETQ. V lost 4 bases to trimming and J lost 8 bases; unmatched junction nucleotides: 5. The CDR3 spells CASSPQGGEKLFF. CDR3 nucleotide sequence: TGCGCCAGCAGCCCCCAGGGGGGAGAAAAACTGTTTTTT.

The rearrangement uses TRBV4-3 and TRBJ2-7, with a weak D call TRBD2 (6 bases). Trimming left V 1 base short and J 1 base short, with 14 bases between. The V gene's germline CDR1 is LGHNA and CDR2 YSLEER. This CDR3 is 16 amino acids long. The CDR3 spells CASSQGSGTPSYEQYF. In DNA form, the CDR3 reads TGCGCCAGCAGCCAAGGATCAGGGACTCCTTCCTACGAGCAGTACTTC.

This clonotype was counted a few times. The rearrangement joins TRBV5-1 to TRBJ1-1, with 8 bases fitting TRBD1. CDR1 and CDR2 (germline): SGHRS, YFSETQ. CDR3 size: 14 residues. J was trimmed by 1 base and V by 4 bases; bases with no gene match: 3. The CDR3 is CASSTGQANTEAFF. In nucleotides, the CDR3 is TGCGCCAGCAGCACGGGACAGGCGAACACTGAAGCTTTCTTT.

With regard to this clonotype: Sequence at one end of the junction differs from germline and may be a read error. The chain carries TRBV3-1 and TRBJ2-1; D is perhaps TRBD1 (6 bases). Germline V gene sequence: CDR1 LGHDT, CDR2 YNNKEL (reference sequence). CDR3 length: 18 amino acids. This chain's CDR3 is CVSSLSQPGQPSDNEQFF. The CDR3 DNA follows: TGTGTCAGCAGCCTCAGCCAGCCAGGACAGCCCTCGGACAATGAGCAGTTCTTC.

This clonotype was found many times. V is TRBV6-2 or TRBV6-3 and J is TRBJ1-5, with D uncertain. Germline V gene data show CDR1 as MNHEY and CDR2 as SVGEGT. The V end lost 6 bases, the J end lost 0 bases, and 6 bases lay between the germline ends. This CDR3 spans 13 amino acids. The CDR3 nucleotides read TGTGCCAGCAGCAGATATAGCAATCAGCCCCAGCATTTT. Translation gives CASSRYSNQPQHF.

This clonotype has only a few counts. J is TRBJ2-5 and V is TRBV7-2, with D tentatively TRBD2 (6 bases). Germline CDR1 SGHTA, CDR2 FQGNSA. This CDR3 is 14 amino acids long. V was trimmed by 4 bases and J by 3 bases, leaving 12 bases between them. DNA of the CDR3: TGTGCCAGCAGCTCACTAGCCGGTAAAGAGACCCAGTACTTC. This sequence encodes CASSSLAGKETQYF. The entire variable domain, with the rest obtained from reference TRBV7-2 and TRBJ2-5, is as follows: GAGVSQSPSNKVTEKGKDVELRCDPISGHTALYWYRQSLGQGLEFLIYFQGNSAPDKSGLPSDRFSAERTGGSVSTLTIQRTQQEDSAVYLCASSSLAGKETQYFGPGTRLLVL.

In this sample, this clonotype turned up a few times. The CDR3 DNA is TGTGCCAGCAGTTTTTCGGACGGGTGGAATCAGCCCCAGCATTTT. Translated: CASSFSDGWNQPQHF. The rearrangement links TRBV2 to TRBJ1-5; D remains unclear. Trimming left V 5 bases short and J 4 bases short, with 15 bases between. The V gene's germline CDR1 is SNHLY and CDR2 FYNNEI. The CDR3 sequence is 15 residues long.